The sequence of this TCR beta chain was determined in a study of blood T cell repertoires in COVID-19. The wider study: COVID-19 samples collected from the United States, Italy and Spain covered acute and convalescent phases.

Cohort 3 donors were reported recovered after two negative PCRs, clearance, or symptom resolution. Germline loops: CDR1 SGHAT, CDR2 FQNNGV. V lost 5 bases to trimming and J lost 4 bases, with 17 bases between them. The CDR3 length is 15 residues. Repertoires were generated with immunoSEQ multiplex PCR, while TCRdb's copy carries only in-frame clones and drops some. The sample lists 350,000 to 450,000 clones; roughly nine tenths were seen once. The gene calls are TRBV11-2 and TRBJ2-5; maybe TRBD1 (6 bases). This receptor was obtained from a man aged 30 to 39 who had recovered from COVID-19. The sequencing input was PBMCs or T cells enriched from blood (not recorded which). Here the CDR3 reads CASSTSRTGRETQYF. As DNA, the CDR3 is TGTGCCAGCAGCACGTCACGAACAGGGAGAGAGACCCAGTACTTC.